The sequence of this T cell receptor (beta chain) was determined in a study of T cell repertoires and HLA-DP antigens. Study-level results: Detection of rare CDR3s might be confounded by CD137-negative contaminants.

Label stands for: CD137+ CD4 T cells sorted after culture with HeLa expressing allogeneic HLA-DP. Cells were stimulated with HeLa cells transduced with HLA-DPA1/DPB1, HLA-DM, invariant chain and CD80. HeLa cells expressing allogeneic DPB1 restimulated the roughly 15-day-expanded CD4+ cells for approximately 24 h. Amplification used primers for 54 TRBV and 13 TRBJ segments. TCRdb keeps only in-frame clones here, not all; method: immunoSEQ multiplex PCR. The sample yields 150 to 200 clones, 56% seen once. The CDR3 is 13 residues long. Germline V gene lookup returns CDR1 SGHVS and CDR2 FNYEAQ. Trimming removed 2 bases from V and 7 bases from J, with 9 bases in between.

The V gene is TRBV7-6, the J gene TRBJ2-1; the D gene is possibly TRBD2 (7 bases). This sequence was found in a man aged 45 to 65 in good health and CMV-seronegative. Material: alloreactive CD137+ CD4+ T cells from cultured PBMCs. Subset defined: CD137+ CD4+ cells sorted after approximately 25 h restimulation with the allogeneic HLA-DP-expressing HeLa cells. CDR3 amino acids: CASSLRGANEQFF. CDR3 sequence (DNA): TGTGCCAGCAGCTTACGGGGGGCAAATGAGCAGTTCTTC.